Following are 26 T cell receptor beta chains from one sample sequenced in a study of cytomegalovirus exposure and HLA in healthy donors. PCR used 60 Vbeta primers and 13 Jbeta primers. Profiling relied on immunoSEQ multiplex PCR, and the TCRdb table lists in-frame clones only, not all of them. The sample lists around 190,000 clones, around four fifths occurring once. What was sequenced was PBMCs. Receptor source: a woman in her forties in good health and CMV-seronegative.

This chain connects TRBV6-5 to TRBJ1-2; 7 bases line up with TRBD1. This CDR3 spans 15 amino acids. The germline gives CDR1 MNHEY, CDR2 SVGAGI. V was pared by 6 bases and J by 6 bases, with 13 bases of the junction left unmatched. DNA for the CDR3: TGTGCCAGCAGGGGGGACAGCCCCTGGATGGATGGCTACACCTTC. Its protein product is CASRGDSPWMDGYTF.

The chain uses TRBV6-5 and TRBJ1-2, with unresolved D. Germline loops: CDR1 MNHEY, CDR2 SVGAGI. The CDR3 is made up of 13 amino acids. Deletions cut 6 bases from V and 2 bases from J, with 10 bases between. The CDR3 DNA reads TGTGCCAGCAGACAACATACAAACTATGGCTACACCTTC. Translated: CASRQHTNYGYTF.

The chain is built from TRBV4-3 and TRBJ2-7; 9 bases map to TRBD1. The V gene end was trimmed by 1 base and the J gene end by 6 bases; junction bases not matched to a gene: 13. Germline V gene data show CDR1 as LGHNA and CDR2 as YSLEER. The CDR3 contains 17 residues. This chain's CDR3 is CASSQGLDRGPLGEQYF. The CDR3 bases are TGCGCCAGCAGCCAAGGCCTGGACAGGGGTCCCCTAGGCGAGCAGTACTTC.

The gene calls are TRBV7-2 and TRBJ1-4; D is unclear. Germline CDR1 SGHTA, CDR2 FQGNSA. The V end lost 2 bases, the J end lost 7 bases, and 5 bases lay between the germline ends. This CDR3 comprises 12 residues. CDR3 sequence (DNA): TGTGCCAGCAGCTTAAACGGTGAAAAACTGTTTTTT. Encoded protein: CASSLNGEKLFF. The complete variable domain, with remaining parts taken from reference TRBV7-2 and TRBJ1-4, reads GAGVSQSPSNKVTEKGKDVELRCDPISGHTALYWYRQSLGQGLEFLIYFQGNSAPDKSGLPSDRFSAERTGGSVSTLTIQRTQQEDSAVYLCASSLNGEKLFFGSGTQLSVL.

V usage is TRBV4-3 and J usage is TRBJ2-7; TRBD2 matches 13 bases. Germline CDR1 is LGHNA and CDR2 is YSLEER. The CDR3 has 18 amino acids. V shed 2 bases, J shed 5 bases, and the junction held 12 bases outside the gene matches. The CDR3 is CASSQSGTSGTRLDEQYF. In DNA, the CDR3 is TGCGCCAGCAGCCAATCCGGGACTAGCGGGACTCGATTGGACGAGCAGTACTTC.

This chain uses TRBV19 with TRBJ2-1; TRBD2 matches at 13 bases. J was trimmed by 8 bases and V by 2 bases; bases with no gene match: 3. Germline V gives CDR1 LNHDA, CDR2 SQIVND (reference sequence). The CDR3 runs to 15 residues. The CDR3 loop is CASSIRTSGGDEQFF. CDR3 bases: TGTGCCAGTAGTATAAGGACTAGCGGGGGTGATGAGCAGTTCTTC. The variable domain in full, with the rest retrieved from reference TRBV19 and TRBJ2-1, is DGGITQSPKYLFRKEGQNVTLSCEQNLNHDAMYWYRQDPGQGLRLIYYSQIVNDFQKGDIAEGYSVSREKKESFPLTVTSAQKNPTAFYLCASSIRTSGGDEQFFGPGTRLTVL.

The chain combines TRBV5-4 with TRBJ2-1, with 13 bases that match TRBD2. The germline V gene has CDR1 SGHNT and CDR2 YYREEE (reference sequence). This CDR3 is 15 amino acids long. J lost 5 bases, V lost 4 bases, and 3 bases had no gene match. The CDR3, as DNA: TGTGCCAGCAGCCCAGGGACTAGCGGGAACAATGAGCAGTTCTTC. Translating it yields CASSPGTSGNNEQFF.

V is TRBV7-2 and J is TRBJ1-4, with 7 bases that match TRBD1. This CDR3 contains 15 residues. From germline, CDR1 is SGHTA and CDR2 FQGNSA. V dropped 5 bases and J dropped 7; count of bases not matched to a gene: 10. CDR3 nucleotides: TGTGCCAGCAGCCCAGGGGGAACAGTGGGTGAAAAACTGTTTTTT. Translated, it gives CASSPGGTVGEKLFF. The complete variable domain, with remaining parts taken from reference TRBV7-2 and TRBJ1-4, reads GAGVSQSPSNKVTEKGKDVELRCDPISGHTALYWYRQSLGQGLEFLIYFQGNSAPDKSGLPSDRFSAERTGGSVSTLTIQRTQQEDSAVYLCASSPGGTVGEKLFFGSGTQLSVL.

The rearrangement uses TRBV6-1 and TRBJ1-2; 9 bases align to TRBD1. Germline trimming cut 4 bases from V and 4 bases from J; bases unmatched to any gene: 7. Germline CDR1 and CDR2: MNHNS and SASEGT. The CDR3 sequence is 15 residues long. In DNA form, the CDR3 reads TGTGCCAGCAGTGGCTCGACAGGGGGAGGCTATGGCTACACCTTC. Translated: CASSGSTGGGYGYTF.

The gene calls are TRBV13 and TRBJ2-1; 7 nucleotides align to TRBD2. The CDR3 contains 16 residues. V was pared by 0 bases and J by 5 bases, with 7 bases of the junction left unmatched. Germline CDR1 PRHDT, CDR2 FYEKMQ (reference sequence). CDR3: CASSLGLSGLNNEQFF. Here the CDR3 DNA reads TGTGCCAGCAGCTTAGGCCTTTCGGGACTAAACAATGAGCAGTTCTTC.

The chain employs TRBV18 and TRBJ2-3; 14 bases align to TRBD2. Germline lookup yields CDR1 KGHSH and CDR2 LQKENI. This CDR3 is built from 16 residues. V shed 3 bases and J 8 bases; nucleotides not matched to a gene: 7. CDR3: CASSPPGTSGRGTQYF. CDR3 nucleotide sequence: TGTGCCAGCTCACCTCCGGGGACTAGCGGGAGAGGTACGCAGTATTTT.

The chain uses TRBV7-9 and TRBJ1-2; 8 nucleotides agree with TRBD1. Germline trimming cut 4 bases from V and 8 bases from J; bases unmatched to any gene: 15. Germline assignment: CDR1 SEHNR and CDR2 FQNEAQ (reference sequence). This CDR3 spans 16 amino acids. The CDR3 here is CASSSQGDRREKGYTF. DNA of the CDR3: TGTGCCAGCAGCTCACAGGGGGACAGGAGGGAAAAGGGCTACACCTTC.

V and J are TRBV11-1 and TRBJ2-1; 12 bases match TRBD2. V dropped 5 bases and J dropped 9; count of bases not matched to a gene: 8. This CDR3 has 15 amino acids. The germline gives CDR1 SGHAT, CDR2 FQDESV (reference sequence). DNA for the CDR3: TGTGCCAGCAGCCCGCTAGCGGGAGGGACGGCTGAGCAGTTCTTC. It specifies CASSPLAGGTAEQFF.

V is TRBV6-6 and J is TRBJ1-3; weak D call: TRBD1 (6 bases). The CDR3 is made up of 15 amino acids. Trimming shortened V by 5 bases and J by 2 bases, and 13 bases separated the two germline ends. Germline V gene data show CDR1 as MNHNY and CDR2 as SVGAGI (reference sequence). The CDR3 nucleotides are TGTGCCAGCAGTGCTACAGGGAGCGCTGGAAACACCATATATTTT. Translating gives CASSATGSAGNTIYF.

This sequence joins TRBV11-3 and TRBJ1-2; TRBD1 aligns across 9 bases. Germline loops: CDR1 SGHNT, CDR2 YENEEA. CDR3 length: 17 residues. The junction had 14 bases not matched to a gene; V was cut back by 4 bases and J by 5 bases. For the CDR3, the DNA is TGTGCCAGCAGCTATTCCCATACCGGGACAGGGCATTATGGCTACACCTTC. Its protein is CASSYSHTGTGHYGYTF.

The chain employs TRBV18 and TRBJ2-6; possible D gene TRBD1, 8 bases. This CDR3 is 15 amino acids long. Germline V gives CDR1 KGHSH, CDR2 LQKENI. V lost 10 bases to trimming and J lost 6 bases, with 19 bases between them. Here the CDR3 reads CAIFLTGGAANVLTF. The DNA for the CDR3 is TGTGCCATCTTTCTTACAGGGGGGGCGGCCAACGTCCTGACTTTC.

The rearrangement uses TRBV7-6 and TRBJ2-7, with D tentatively TRBD2 (6 bases). The CDR3 totals 15 residues. Germline V CDR1 and CDR2: SGHVS, FNYEAQ. The ends were cut back, 0 bases at V and 0 bases at J, with 9 bases in the middle. CDR3 sequence reads: CASSLATGGSYEQYF. CDR3 DNA: TGTGCCAGCAGCTTAGCCACCGGGGGCTCCTACGAGCAGTACTTC. Looking up the rest from reference TRBV7-6 and TRBJ2-7 gives the full variable domain: GAGVSQSPRYKVTKRGQDVALRCDPISGHVSLYWYRQALGQGPEFLTYFNYEAQQDKSGLPNDRFSAERPEGSISTLTIQRTEQRDSAMYRCASSLATGGSYEQYFGPGTRLTVT.

The chain uses TRBV6-1 and TRBJ1-2, with a weak D call TRBD1 (5 bases). Trimming took off 6 bases at V and 4 bases at J, with 12 bases between the two ends. Germline-derived CDR1 and CDR2 are MNHNS and SASEGT. CDR3 length: 13 amino acids. Here the CDR3 DNA reads TGTGCCAGCAGGGTAGGGGCGATCTATGGCTACACCTTC. Translated, it gives CASRVGAIYGYTF.

The chain links TRBV5-1 to TRBJ1-2, with 7 nucleotides matching TRBD1. CDR3 size: 14 residues. The V gene end was trimmed by 4 bases and the J gene end by 5 bases; junction bases not matched to a gene: 8. Germline V lookup: CDR1 SGHRS, CDR2 YFSETQ. This chain's CDR3 is CASSTGTAAYGYTF. CDR3 nucleotides: TGCGCCAGCAGCACGGGGACAGCAGCTTATGGCTACACCTTC.

The sample holds a few counts of this clone. The V gene is TRBV30, the J gene TRBJ1-1; D ambiguous. V gave up 2 bases and J gave up 1 base, with 8 bases separating them. The CDR3 has 13 amino acids. Germline V gene lookup returns CDR1 GTSNPN and CDR2 SVGIG (reference sequence). The CDR3 here is CAWSRDTNTEAFF. In DNA, the CDR3 is TGTGCCTGGAGTCGAGACACGAACACTGAAGCTTTCTTT.

The V call is TRBV7-2, the J call TRBJ2-3; weak D call: TRBD2 (5 bases). There are 15 residues in the CDR3. The ends were cut back, 1 base at V and 8 bases at J, with 16 bases in the middle. The V gene's germline CDR1 is SGHTA and CDR2 FQGNSA. CDR3 sequence (DNA): TGTGCCAGCAGCTTAGGAGGGTCGGGCGAGGGTACGCAGTATTTT. Protein product: CASSLGGSGEGTQYF.

V and J are TRBV6-1 and TRBJ1-2; no firm D call. The CDR3 has 10 amino acids. Germline V gene data show CDR1 as MNHNS and CDR2 as SASEGT. The ends were cut back, 3 bases at V and 13 bases at J, with 9 bases in the middle. The CDR3 region has the DNA TGTGCCAGCAGTGACAGGCACTGCACCTTC. Translation: CASSDRHCTF.

The chain recombines TRBV5-1 with TRBJ2-5; TRBD2 matches 14 bases. The closer fit of TRBJ2-7 to the DNA end suggests the J call may be wrong. The CDR3 totals 15 residues. Germline CDR1 and CDR2: SGHRS and YFSETQ. Here the CDR3 DNA reads TGCGCCAGCAGCACAGGGACTAGCGGGAGTTACGAGCAGTACTTC. This gives the protein CASSTGTSGSYEQYF.

V gene TRBV23-1 combines with J gene TRBJ1-2, with D possibly being TRBD1 (5 bases). TRBV23-1 is an ORF, with its function uncertain. V was pared by 0 bases and J by 0 bases, with 23 bases between. CDR3 length: 20 amino acids. CDR3 in amino acids: CASSQSCSRAREKSNYGYTF. Here the CDR3 DNA reads TGCGCCAGCAGTCAATCGTGTAGCCGGGCCAGGGAAAAATCTAACTATGGCTACACCTTC.

This clone was seen only once. The V call is TRBV18, the J call TRBJ1-2, with 7 nucleotides matching TRBD1. Germline loops: CDR1 KGHSH, CDR2 LQKENI. This CDR3 contains 13 residues. V was pared by 3 bases and J by 8 bases, with 6 bases of the junction left unmatched. CDR3 coding DNA: TGTGCCAGCTCACCTTACGACAGGGCGGGCTACACCTTC. This gives the protein CASSPYDRAGYTF.

This chain connects TRBV11-3 to TRBJ1-4, with D perhaps TRBD1 (6 bases). The V gene lost 5 bases and the J gene lost 8 bases, with 15 bases spanning the gap. Germline CDR1 and CDR2: SGHNT and YENEEA. CDR3 length: 14 amino acids. CDR3 residues: CASSLRGFGEKLFF. DNA for the CDR3: TGTGCCAGCAGCCTCAGGGGTTTTGGCGAAAAACTGTTTTTT.